The rows below give T cell receptor beta chains drawn from one sample of a study of blood T cell repertoires in COVID-19. The assay was immunoSEQ multiplex PCR, and TCRdb's table has in-frame clones only and misses some. Of under 200,000 clones in the sample, about four fifths are singletons; the top ten hold approximately 3%. The sample was PBMCs or T cells enriched from blood (not recorded which). The receptors were gathered from a woman aged 55 to 70 who had recovered from COVID-19. Both conserved end residues are part of each CDR3. Fields, in order: clone size, D gene, CDR3 length, V gene, J gene, CDR3 DNA, CDR3 protein. A D gene is named only where the DNA matches it firmly. Rows may omit the clone size; those that give it use once, few, many or a size class.

>.|.|15|TRBV6-5|TRBJ1-2
TGTGCCAGCAGTTACTCGCGGGGAGAGAACTATGGCTACACCTTC
CASSYSRGENYGYTF
>few|TRBD1|17|TRBV5-4|TRBJ1-2
TGTGCCAGCAGCTCCGGTAGAGACAGGGGGCGAGTCTATGGCTACACCTTC
CASSSGRDRGRVYGYTF
>.|TRBD1|14|TRBV25-1|TRBJ2-2
TGTGCCAGGGGGGGGACAGGGGCCACCGGGGAGCTGTTTTTT
CARGGTGATGELFF
>.|TRBD1|20|TRBV18|TRBJ2-6
TGTGCCAGCTCACAGCCGAATAAACAGGGGCGCTGGGCTGGGGCCAACGTCCTGACTTTC
CASSQPNKQGRWAGANVLTF
>.|TRBD1|14|TRBV6-2/TRBV6-3|TRBJ1-1
TGTGCCAGCAGTGTGGGACAGGAGAACACTGAAGCTTTCTTT
CASSVGQENTEAFF
>.|TRBD2|17|TRBV2|TRBJ2-7
TGTGCCAGCAGTGAACTGGACAGGACTAGCGGCTCCTACGAGCAGTACTTC
CASSELDRTSGSYEQYF
>few|.|11|TRBV29-1|TRBJ2-7
TGCAGCGCGATCCTAAGTTGGGAGCAGTACTTC
CSAILSWEQYF
>.|TRBD2|16|TRBV7-8|TRBJ2-7
TGTGCCAGCAGCTTAATGACTAGCGGGGTCTCTCTCGAGCAGTACTTC
CASSLMTSGVSLEQYF
>.|TRBD1|17|TRBV6-2/TRBV6-3|TRBJ1-5
TGTGCCAGCAGTTACTACGGACAGGGGCTGAGCAATCAGCCCCAGCATTTT
CASSYYGQGLSNQPQHF
>.|.|15|TRBV5-1|TRBJ2-2
TGCGCCAGCAGCGGCTCCAGGGGGAACACCGGGGAGCTGTTTTTT
CASSGSRGNTGELFF
>.|.|15|TRBV5-1|TRBJ1-2
TGCGCCAGCAGCTTGGTTTCGGGGAAGAACTATGGCTACACCTTC
CASSLVSGKNYGYTF
>.|TRBD1|15|TRBV7-3|TRBJ2-3
TGTGCCAGCAGCTTAACCTCAGGGGGCGGCGATACGCAGTATTTT
CASSLTSGGGDTQYF
>.|TRBD1|13|TRBV30|TRBJ1-1
TGTGCCTACCACCCGGACAGGGGCACTGAAGCTTTCTTT
CAYHPDRGTEAFF
>.|.|13|TRBV30|TRBJ1-6
TGTGCCTGGAGTGTACGAAGGGGTTTGGCCCTCCACTTT
CAWSVRRGLALHF
>few|.|16|TRBV5-6|TRBJ2-3
TGTGCCAGCAGCTCGAATCACATTCGAAATACGGATACGCAGTATTTT
CASSSNHIRNTDTQYF
>.|TRBD1|14|TRBV19|TRBJ1-1
TGTGCCAGTAGTATTCAGGGGGGGAACACTGAAGCTTTCTTT
CASSIQGGNTEAFF
>.|TRBD1|18|TRBV9|TRBJ1-3
TGTGCCAGCAGCGTAGACCTAGGGACAGGGGTTTCCGGAAACACCATATATTTT
CASSVDLGTGVSGNTIYF
>.|.|13|TRBV3-1/TRBV3-2|TRBJ2-7
TGTGCCAGCACCCGACTAGGGGTCTACGAGCAGTACTTC
CASTRLGVYEQYF
>.|TRBD1|15|TRBV6-4|TRBJ1-6
TGTGCCAGCAGTGAGGGACAGGGGAGGAATTCACCCCTCCACTTT
CASSEGQGRNSPLHF
>once|.|15|TRBV14|TRBJ2-3
TGTGCCAGCAGCTGGGGCCTCTCAATGGGAGATACGCAGTATTTT
CASSWGLSMGDTQYF
>.|.|14|TRBV11-1|TRBJ1-2
TGTGCCAGCAGCTTAGGACAGGATTACTATGGCTACACCTTC
CASSLGQDYYGYTF
>.|.|14|TRBV20-1|TRBJ1-5
TGCAGTGCTAGTAAGGCAGGGCCCAATCAGCCCCAGCATTTT
CSASKAGPNQPQHF
>once|TRBD2|14|TRBV4-2|TRBJ2-7
TGTGCCAGCAGACAGAGCGGGGGGGCTTACGAGCAGTACTTC
CASRQSGGAYEQYF
>.|TRBD1|15|TRBV27|TRBJ2-3
TGTGCCAGCGGGTCAATAGGGACAGCGACAGATACGCAGTATTTT
CASGSIGTATDTQYF
>.|.|15|TRBV6-5|TRBJ2-3
TGTGCCAGCAGTTTGAGCGACTTAAGCACAGATACGCAGTATTTT
CASSLSDLSTDTQYF
>.|TRBD1|14|TRBV27|TRBJ1-2
TGTGCCAGCAGTTTATTCTACAGGGGGAGTGGCTACACCTTC
CASSLFYRGSGYTF
>.|TRBD1|12|TRBV12-3/TRBV12-4|TRBJ2-7
TGTGCCAGCAGTTTTACAGGGGAAGAGCAGTACTTC
CASSFTGEEQYF
>.|.|15|TRBV4-1|TRBJ1-5
TGCGCCAGCAGCCGCGGTTTCGATAGCAATCAGCCCCAGCATTTT
CASSRGFDSNQPQHF
>.|.|22|TRBV12-5|TRBJ2-6
TGTGCTAGTGGTTTGGCCAGTCAGGTAGAGCCAAAAAAGTACTCTGGGGCCAACGTCCTGACTTTC
CASGLASQVEPKKYSGANVLTF
>.|TRBD1|14|TRBV5-4|TRBJ2-7
TGTGCCAGCAGCCCGGGACAGGGTATTTGGGAGCAGTACTTC
CASSPGQGIWEQYF
>.|TRBD1|14|TRBV27|TRBJ1-1
TGTGCCAGCAGACGACAGGGAAATTTGGGTGAAGCTTTCTTT
CASRRQGNLGEAFF
>once|.|15|TRBV28|TRBJ1-2
TGTGCCAGCAGTTTGGGCGGACACCCTAACTATGGCTACACCTTC
CASSLGGHPNYGYTF
>.|.|13|TRBV7-3|TRBJ2-3
TGTGCCAGCAGCTTACCAGGGTCAGATACGCAGTATTTT
CASSLPGSDTQYF
>.|.|13|TRBV30|TRBJ2-1
TGTGCCTGGAGTGTAGGACTGGACCATGAGCAGTTCTTC
CAWSVGLDHEQFF
>.|.|13|TRBV27|TRBJ2-7
TGTGCCAGCGCCAGCGACAGGACCTACGAGCAGTACTTC
CASASDRTYEQYF
>.|TRBD2|18|TRBV4-1|TRBJ2-3
TGCGCCAGCAGCCAAGTTCCCACTCGAGCGGGGGGCGCAGATACGCAGTATTTT
CASSQVPTRAGGADTQYF
>.|.|13|TRBV12-3/TRBV12-4|TRBJ2-3
TGTGCCAGCCTATCCTCCCACACAGATACGCAGTATTTT
CASLSSHTDTQYF
>few|TRBD2|18|TRBV18|TRBJ2-4
TGTGCCAGCTCACCACCTCTTAGGAGCGGGGGGGCCTCGGACATTCAGTACTTC
CASSPPLRSGGASDIQYF
>.|.|18|TRBV19|TRBJ1-4
TGTGCCAGTAGTAAAAAGCCTGCGAGCGATGTATGGAATGAAAAACTGTTTTTT
CASSKKPASDVWNEKLFF
>.|TRBD1|18|TRBV14|TRBJ2-5
TGTGCCAGCAGCCAACTCTTCCTCCGGGACAGGGCACAAGAGACCCAGTACTTC
CASSQLFLRDRAQETQYF
>once|TRBD1|14|TRBV5-1|TRBJ1-1
TGCGCCAGCAGCCGCGGACAGGGGATTGAGGAAGCTTTCTTT
CASSRGQGIEEAFF
>.|.|14|TRBV13|TRBJ1-4
TGTGCCAGCAGCTCACGGGGGGCTAATGAAAAACTGTTTTTT
CASSSRGANEKLFF
>.|.|17|TRBV18|TRBJ2-4
TGTGCCAGCTCACCGTTGTCTGGGCAGGGGACCAAAAACATTCAGTACTTC
CASSPLSGQGTKNIQYF
>.|.|15|TRBV11-2|TRBJ1-1
TGTGCCAGCAGGCTTTCCGGCGGCGGGGGGACTGAAGCTTTCTTT
CASRLSGGGGTEAFF
>.|TRBD2|13|TRBV12-3/TRBV12-4|TRBJ2-5
TGTGCCAGCTTTCTTAGCGGGGGAAAGACCCAGTACTTC
CASFLSGGKTQYF
>.|TRBD2|17|TRBV5-1|TRBJ2-2
TGCGCCAGCGGCCTAAGGCTAGCGGGTCTAAACACCGGGGAGCTGTTTTTT
CASGLRLAGLNTGELFF
>once|.|14|TRBV6-5|TRBJ2-3
TGTGCCAGCAGCCGTGGACTGCACACAGATACGCAGTATTTT
CASSRGLHTDTQYF
>.|.|11|TRBV5-1|TRBJ2-7
TGCGCCAGCAGCTTCGGGTACGAGCAGTACTTC
CASSFGYEQYF
>many|TRBD2|14|TRBV2|TRBJ2-3
TGTGCCAGCGGACTAGCGGGGGTTACAGATACGCAGTATTTT
CASGLAGVTDTQYF
>once|.|13|TRBV7-9|TRBJ1-2
TGTGCCAGCAGCTATTACGGAGGAAATGGCTACACCTTC
CASSYYGGNGYTF
>.|.|12|TRBV12-3/TRBV12-4|TRBJ2-2
TGTGCCAGCAGCCAGGGTGCCGGGGAGCTGTTTTTT
CASSQGAGELFF
>once|TRBD2|15|TRBV9|TRBJ2-5
TGTGCCAGCAGCTTGACTAGCGGGGGTTGGGAGACCCAGTACTTC
CASSLTSGGWETQYF
>once|.|13|TRBV9|TRBJ1-2
TGTGCCAGCAGCCCTAACCCGGGAAATGGCTACACCTTC
CASSPNPGNGYTF
>.|TRBD2|15|TRBV19|TRBJ2-5
TGTGCCAGTAGCAGAAGAACTAGCGGCCAAGAGACCCAGTACTTC
CASSRRTSGQETQYF
>.|.|17|TRBV3-1/TRBV3-2|TRBJ1-2
TGTGCCAGCAGCCAATACGGAGTCACGGTTGATAACTATGGCTACACCTTC
CASSQYGVTVDNYGYTF
>.|.|15|TRBV5-1|TRBJ2-6
TGCGCCAGCAGCTTGGGCAGCTCTGGGGCCAACGTCCTGACTTTC
CASSLGSSGANVLTF
>.|TRBD1|16|TRBV7-9|TRBJ1-5
TGTGCCAGCAGCTTAATCACAGGGGGCCTCAATCAGCCCCAGCATTTT
CASSLITGGLNQPQHF
>.|.|14|TRBV10-2|TRBJ1-2
TGCGCCAGCAGGGAGTCAGGGGCAGACTATGGCTACACCTTC
CASRESGADYGYTF
>.|TRBD2|15|TRBV7-2|TRBJ2-3
TGTGCCAGCAGCGTAGGACTAGCTTACACAGATACGCAGTATTTT
CASSVGLAYTDTQYF